Following are 8 T cell receptor beta chains from one sample sequenced in a study of T cells in Graves' hyperthyroidism and ophthalmopathy. The CDR3 regions of TCR beta were amplified from RNA transcripts. The TCR CDR3 first-round RT-PCR relied on the HTBI primer set. TCRdb analysed the multiplex PCR reads with MiXCR anew, one entry per CDR3 protein. The table has 360,000 or so distinct CDR3 sequences, about 15% seen once; the top ten hold about 21%. Source material: blood. The receptors here all came from a woman aged 55-69 years with Graves' ophthalmopathy.

This clonotype was recorded many times. The junction and the germline gene differ at one end; a read error may be behind it. The V and J genes are TRBV5-1 and TRBJ2-5, with D possibly being TRBD2 (6 bases). The CDR3 is made up of 13 amino acids. Germline V lookup: CDR1 SGHRS, CDR2 YFSETQ. Here the CDR3 reads CASSLGGSETQYF. The CDR3 DNA reads TGTGCCAGCAGCTTAGGAGGGTCGGAGACCCAGTACTTC. The full variable domain, rest sourced from reference TRBV5-1 and TRBJ2-5, is KAGVTQTPRYLIKTRGQQVTLSCSPISGHRSVSWYQQTPGQGLQFLFEYFSETQRNKGNFPGRFSGRQFSNSRSEMNVSTLELGDSALYLCASSLGGSETQYFGPGTRLLVL.

This clonotype appeared many times. The V call is TRBV11-2, the J call TRBJ2-1, with 8 bases identical to TRBD2. The CDR3 covers 14 residues. V was clipped by 4 bases and J by 8 bases; unmatched bases: 7. CDR1 SGHAT and CDR2 FQNNGV come from the germline V gene. Here the CDR3 DNA reads TGTGCCAGCAGCTCCGGGACTAGTTTCTATGAGCAGTTCTTC. Translating gives CASSSGTSFYEQFF.

This clonotype was found many times. The chain combines TRBV2 with TRBJ2-1; 9 bases are shared with TRBD2. With V trimmed by 7 bases and J by 9 bases, 7 bases remained unmatched. The CDR3 totals 13 residues. From germline, CDR1 is SNHLY and CDR2 FYNNEI. The CDR3 region is CASKVAGEGEQFF. The DNA for the CDR3 is TGTGCCAGCAAGGTAGCGGGAGAGGGTGAGCAGTTCTTC.

The sample holds many counts of this clonotype. This chain connects TRBV2 to TRBJ2-5, with D possibly being TRBD2 (6 bases). CDR1 is SNHLY and CDR2 is FYNNEI in the germline V gene. Trimming removed 6 bases at V and 5 bases at J, with 16 bases between. The CDR3 is 14 residues long. CDR3 region: CASSATRGRETQYF. Written as DNA, the CDR3 is TGTGCCAGCAGCGCCACGCGAGGGAGGGAGACCCAGTACTTC.

This clonotype was seen ten or more times. CDR3 DNA sequence: TGCGCCAGCAGCCTGTTAAGGGAAGATACGCAGTATTTT. This sequence encodes CASSLLREDTQYF. The V gene is TRBV5-1, the J gene TRBJ2-3; D not resolved. V was pared by 4 bases and J by 5 bases, with 11 bases between. In germline, CDR1 is SGHRS, CDR2 YFSETQ. CDR3 length: 13 amino acids.

The J gene is TRBJ2-7, the V gene TRBV9; D unclear. Per germline, CDR1 SGDLS and CDR2 YYNGEE. V was cut by 3 bases and J by 3 bases, with 7 bases left in between. CDR3 size: 12 residues. Here the CDR3 reads CASSGGLYEQYF. Here the CDR3 DNA reads TGTGCCAGCAGCGGTGGGCTCTACGAGCAGTACTTC.

This clonotype has just a few counts. The rearrangement uses TRBV10-3 and TRBJ2-5; TRBD2 is a possible D gene (5 bases). The CDR3 has 15 amino acids. Trimming left V 3 bases short and J 2 bases short, with 13 bases between. Germline V gene data show CDR1 as ENHRY and CDR2 as SYGVKD. Here the CDR3 DNA reads TGTGCCATCAGTGAAGGGAGATTCACACAAGAGACCCAGTACTTC. As protein: CAISEGRFTQETQYF.

The table lists this clonotype with many counts. The chain employs TRBV20-1 and TRBJ2-1, with 11 positions matching TRBD2. J gave up 7 bases and V 5 bases, and 7 bases lay outside the gene matches. Germline V gives CDR1 DFQATT, CDR2 SNEGSKA (reference sequence). The CDR3 is 14 residues long. The DNA of the CDR3 is TGCAGTGCTTGTCTAGCGGGAGGCCGGAATGAGCAGTTCTTC. Protein sequence: CSACLAGGRNEQFF.